This T cell receptor (beta chain) was identified during a study of beta chain features in type 1 diabetes. Points from the study as a whole: Type 1 diabetes patients had TCRB CDR3s that were shorter (moderately but significantly so) in all four CD4+ subsets. Unsettled here was the matter of whether HLA type influences TCRB rearrangement.

The whole isolated RNA underwent reverse transcription, so sequencing captured expressed TCRB transcripts. Profiling relied on immunoSEQ multiplex PCR, and the TCRdb table lists in-frame clones only, not all of them. The table records roughly 700,000 clones, around 15% of them present only once. In the case of this clone: Its antigen remains unidentified.

Between the trimmed V and J ends, which lost 3 bases and 4 bases, there was a span of 8 bases. The germline CDR1 and CDR2 sequences are SGHRS and YFSETQ. This CDR3 has 13 residues. The clonotype was recovered from a man aged 18 to 30 with type 1 diabetes. Sequencing was done on a sample of naive CD4+ T cells from blood. V gene TRBV5-1 combines with J gene TRBJ2-1, with D possibly matching TRBD1 (5 bases). Here the CDR3 reads CASSSDNYNEQFF. The CDR3 nucleotides read TGCGCCAGCAGCTCGGACAATTACAATGAGCAGTTCTTC.